The 17 T cell receptor beta chains listed next were all sequenced from one sample in a study of T cell repertoires in cytomegalovirus infection (dated by TCRdb to the late 2010s). Interpreted using the paper, the treatment or condition label stands for: in vitro stimulation with specific CMV peptide epitopes to enrich CMV-specific T cells. For sequencing, an Illumina HiSeq 1500 was employed. The public reads were run again by TCRdb, first through fastp at Q25 and then through MiXCR, and only productive beta chains were kept. Under each unique CDR3 protein, matching rows form one entry showing the most common genes and DNA. The sample yields approximately 1,000,000 distinct CDR3 sequences; less than 35% were counted once. Clones ranked in the top ten supply over 11% of the sample. These receptors lack a known antigen. Sequencing used cultured CD8+ T cells from PBMCs, obtained from culture after CMV antigen stimulation. The source of these receptors is a human donor in good health (CMV status not recorded). Some clones in this sample may be carry-over from other donors' samples.

This clonotype showed up just a few times. This chain joins TRBV27 and TRBJ1-5; TRBD1 aligns across 7 bases. The germline V gene encodes CDR1 MNHEY and CDR2 SMNVEV (reference sequence). CDR3 length: 15 amino acids. V trimming: 5 bases; J trimming: 3 bases; junction bases outside the gene matches: 7. The CDR3 nucleotides read TGTGCCAGCAGTACTTTCAGGGGGTACAATCAGCCCCAGCATTTT. Protein: CASSTFRGYNQPQHF.

The sample holds a few counts of this clonotype. V is TRBV27 and J is TRBJ2-7; tentatively, D is TRBD1 or TRBD2 (5 bases each). In germline, CDR1 is MNHEY, CDR2 SMNVEV (reference sequence). Deletions cut 5 bases from V and 3 bases from J, with 11 bases between. The CDR3 sequence is 13 residues long. CDR3 protein: CASSPRDGYEQYF. The CDR3 DNA follows: TGTGCCAGCAGTCCTAGGGACGGCTACGAGCAGTACTTC.

The CDR3 loop is CASSQLTSGELFF. In DNA, the CDR3 is TGCGCCAGCAGCCAGCTGACCTCGGGGGAGCTGTTTTTT. The chain uses TRBV4-1 and TRBJ2-2; no clear D gene. CDR1 MGHRA and CDR2 YSYEKL come from the germline V gene. The CDR3 has 13 residues. V was pared by 3 bases and J by 8 bases, with 10 bases between.

V and J are TRBV6-1 and TRBJ2-7; TRBD1 aligns across 9 bases. CDR3 length: 15 amino acids. Germline-derived CDR1 and CDR2 are MNHNS and SASEGT. The V segment lost 0 bases and the J segment 3 bases; nucleotides outside the gene matches: 3. CDR3 in DNA: TGTGCCAGCAGTGAAGCGGGACAGGGATACTACGAGCAGTACTTC. This sequence encodes CASSEAGQGYYEQYF.

V and J are TRBV12-5 and TRBJ2-7; 10 nucleotides match TRBD2. Germline V gene data show CDR1 as LGHNT and CDR2 as FRNRAP. The CDR3 is 15 amino acids. V shed 2 bases and J 4 bases; nucleotides not matched to a gene: 5. CDR3 region: CASGLWASGGYEQYV. In DNA, the CDR3 is TGTGCTAGTGGTTTGTGGGCTAGCGGGGGTTACGAGCAGTACGTC.

This chain uses TRBV27 with TRBJ1-2; possibly TRBD1 for D (5 bases). Looked up from germline, CDR1 is MNHEY and CDR2 is SMNVEV (reference sequence). The CDR3 runs to 12 residues. Between the trimmed V and J ends, which lost 7 bases and 2 bases, there was a span of 8 bases. CDR3 loop: CASMGVNYGYTF. The CDR3 nucleotides are TGTGCCAGCATGGGGGTAAACTATGGCTACACCTTC.

The sample holds a few counts of this clonotype. J is TRBJ1-5 and V is TRBV28; 7 positions match TRBD1. V was pared by 6 bases and J by 7 bases, with 12 bases of the junction left unmatched. The CDR3 runs to 15 residues. In germline, CDR1 is MDHEN, CDR2 SYDVKM. The CDR3 DNA is TGTGCCAGCAGGATCGCATTAGACAGGGCCCAGCCCCAGCATTTT. Its protein product is CASRIALDRAQPQHF.

As concerns this clonotype: At one end, the junction sequence differs from germline, possibly due to a read error. V and J are TRBV27 and TRBJ2-5, with 7 bases aligning to TRBD1. The CDR3 is 16 residues long. Germline CDR1 reads MNHEY; CDR2 reads SMNVEV (reference sequence). The CDR3 nucleotides read TGTGTCAGCAGTTTATGGCCAGGGGGTTTTGAGGAGACCCAGTACTTC. It encodes CVSSLWPGGFEETQYF.

Many counts were recorded for this clonotype. The chain combines TRBV7-2 with TRBJ1-1, with 9 bases aligning to TRBD1. V lost 5 bases and J lost 0; bases outside the gene matches: 10. This CDR3 comprises 17 residues. The germline CDR1 and CDR2 sequences are SGHTA and FQGNSA. CDR3 in DNA: TGTGCCAGCAGCGCCAACAGGGGGCAAGGGATGAACACTGAAGCTTTCTTT. Residues: CASSANRGQGMNTEAFF.

This chain links TRBV7-9 with TRBJ2-7, with D maybe TRBD1 (6 bases). The V and J ends lost 3 bases and 0 bases respectively, with 18 bases between them. There are 17 residues in the CDR3. In germline, CDR1 is SEHNR, CDR2 FQNEAQ (reference sequence). The CDR3 sequence: CASSFPTSGESSYEQYF. CDR3 coding DNA: TGTGCCAGCAGCTTCCCAACCTCAGGGGAGAGCTCCTACGAGCAGTACTTC.

The chain uses TRBV5-1 and TRBJ2-1, with D tentatively TRBD2 (6 bases). Germline V lookup: CDR1 SGHRS, CDR2 YFSETQ. This CDR3 has 13 residues. Trimming removed 6 bases at V and 5 bases at J, with 12 bases between. CDR3 sequence reads: CASKSGTDNEQFF. The CDR3 DNA follows: TGCGCCAGCAAGTCCGGGACTGACAATGAGCAGTTCTTC. Full variable domain (remainder filled in from reference TRBV5-1 and TRBJ2-1): KAGVTQTPRYLIKTRGQQVTLSCSPISGHRSVSWYQQTPGQGLQFLFEYFSETQRNKGNFPGRFSGRQFSNSRSEMNVSTLELGDSALYLCASKSGTDNEQFFGPGTRLTVL.

The rearrangement links TRBV25-1 to TRBJ2-5, with D possibly matching TRBD1 (6 bases). CDR1 MGHDK and CDR2 SYGVNS come from the germline V gene. The CDR3 is made up of 14 amino acids. The ends were cut back, 3 bases at V and 5 bases at J, with 13 bases in the middle. The CDR3, as DNA: TGTGCCAGCAGTGAGTTGGACAGTGGGGAGACCCAGTACTTC. Protein sequence: CASSELDSGETQYF.

The V gene is TRBV2, the J gene TRBJ1-5, with a weak D call TRBD1 (6 bases). The ends were cut back, 1 base at V and 6 bases at J, with 25 bases in the middle. Looked up from germline, CDR1 is SNHLY and CDR2 is FYNNEI. The CDR3 length is 19 residues. The CDR3 nucleotides are TGTGCCAGCAGTGAAGAGGGGAGGGACACTACAGACTTCGGTCAGCCCCAGCATTTT. Protein sequence: CASSEEGRDTTDFGQPQHF.

V and J are TRBV15 and TRBJ2-1; 10 bases map to TRBD2. CDR3 length equals 14 residues. Germline-derived CDR1 and CDR2 are LNHNV and YYDKDF (reference sequence). V was pared by 7 bases and J by 5 bases, with 5 bases of the junction left unmatched. CDR3 DNA: TGTGCCACCACCAGCACTAGCGGGGACAATGAGCAGTTCTTC. The encoded protein is CATTSTSGDNEQFF. Supplemented by reference TRBV15 and TRBJ2-1, the full variable domain reads DAMVIQNPRYQVTQFGKPVTLSCSQTLNHNVMYWYQQKSSQAPKLLFHYYDKDFNNEADTPDNFQSRRPNTSFCFLDIRSPGLGDTAMYLCATTSTSGDNEQFFGPGTRLTVL.

This clonotype came up a few times. The chain employs TRBV18 and TRBJ2-3; 8 positions match TRBD2. The CDR3 consists of 16 residues. Losses at the gene ends were 3 bases for V and 0 bases for J; bases not matched to a gene: 5. CDR1 is KGHSH and CDR2 is LQKENI in the germline V gene. The CDR3 region is CASSPPAGASTDTQYF. The CDR3, as DNA: TGTGCCAGCTCACCGCCAGCGGGAGCTAGCACAGATACGCAGTATTTT.

This clonotype was detected only a few times. The chain combines TRBV6-5 with TRBJ1-2, with D perhaps matching TRBD1 (6 bases). V was shortened by 0 bases and J by 2 bases, with 7 bases between the two germline ends. The CDR3 is 14 amino acids. Per the germline V gene, CDR1 is MNHEY and CDR2 is SVGAGI. The CDR3 loop is CASSYSQGNYGYTF. CDR3 bases: TGTGCCAGCAGTTACTCGCAGGGGAACTATGGCTACACCTTC.

This clonotype occurred many times. The rearrangement links TRBV12-3 or TRBV12-4 to TRBJ2-1; D might be TRBD2 (6 bases). The CDR3 sequence is 11 residues long. Trimming took 4 bases from V and 12 from J, leaving 10 bases between them. Here the CDR3 reads CASSSGTLQFF. The CDR3 coding sequence is TGTGCCAGCAGTTCCGGGACTTTGCAGTTCTTC.